This is a list of T cell receptor beta chains from one sample in a study of T cells in Graves' hyperthyroidism and ophthalmopathy. TCRdb itself ran the multiplex PCR reads through MiXCR, one entry per CDR3 protein. The table records more than 550,000 distinct CDR3 sequences, 15% to 20% of them present only once. The material sequenced was blood. All receptors come from a woman aged 50 to 60 with Graves' hyperthyroidism that later progressed to Graves' ophthalmopathy. CDR3s include the opening cysteine and the closing phenylalanine or tryptophan. A D gene is named only where the DNA matches it firmly. Part of the rows lack a size; the others show once, few, many or a class for expanded clones.

V	size	J	D	CDR3	DNA
TRBV12-3/TRBV12-4	many	TRBJ2-3	TRBD2	CASSLWGGGREDTQYF	TGTGCCAGCAGTTTATGGGGGGGAGGCCGTGAAGATACGCAGTATTTT
TRBV12-3/TRBV12-4	many	TRBJ1-5	-	CASSQLAGSKQPQHF	TGTGCCAGCAGCCAGCTGGCAGGTAGTAAACAGCCCCAGCATTTT
TRBV3-1	many	TRBJ1-2	-	CASSLGKLLGSYTF	TGTGCCAGCAGCCTTGGCAAGCTCTTAGGCAGCTACACCTTC
TRBV7-9	-	TRBJ1-1	-	CASSLAPGRLNTEAFF	TGTGCCAGCAGCTTAGCGCCGGGACGGTTGAACACTGAAGCTTTCTTT
TRBV5-1	-	TRBJ1-1	-	CASQGWGNTEAFF	TGCGCCAGCCAAGGATGGGGCAACACTGAAGCTTTCTTT
TRBV18	many	TRBJ1-1	-	CASSPRQAVEAFF	TGTGCCAGCTCACCAAGGCAAGCCGTTGAGGCTTTCTTT
TRBV4-1	few	TRBJ1-1	-	CASSQDGGGSAEAFF	TGCGCCAGCAGCCAAGATGGGGGCGGGAGCGCTGAAGCTTTCTTT
TRBV5-1	many	TRBJ2-7	-	CASSPALGESYEQYF	TGCGCCAGCAGCCCCGCACTAGGGGAATCCTACGAGCAGTACTTC
TRBV3-1	once	TRBJ2-7	TRBD2	CASSRKTGGPGEQYF	TGTGCCAGCAGCCGGAAAACGGGAGGGCCGGGCGAGCAGTACTTC
TRBV4-1	few	TRBJ1-1	TRBD1	CASSPNGQGSTEAFF	TGCGCCAGCAGCCCAAATGGACAGGGCTCCACTGAAGCTTTCTTT
TRBV12-3/TRBV12-4	many	TRBJ2-1	-	CASRTPLMRGQNEQFF	TGTGCCAGCAGAACCCCTCTCATGAGGGGCCAGAATGAGCAGTTCTTC
TRBV2	many	TRBJ2-1	-	CATRTLNSNEQFF	TGTGCCACGAGGACACTGAACTCCAATGAGCAGTTCTTC
TRBV15	many	TRBJ1-1	-	CATSSKGNTEAFF	TGTGCCACCAGCAGCAAGGGAAACACTGAAGCTTTCTTT
TRBV6-6	few	TRBJ2-3	-	CASSYPGLHTDTQYF	TGTGCCAGCAGTTACCCCGGGCTGCACACAGATACGCAGTATTTT
TRBV2	many	TRBJ1-5	-	CASNSRLNQPQHF	TGTGCCAGCAACTCCCGTCTTAATCAGCCCCAGCATTTT
TRBV7-9	few	TRBJ1-5	-	CASSPDSTNQPQHF	TGTGCCAGCAGCCCCGACAGCACAAATCAGCCCCAGCATTTT
TRBV19	-	TRBJ2-1	-	CASSILGGEQFF	TGTGCCAGTAGTATCCTAGGTGGTGAGCAGTTCTTC
TRBV7-9	-	TRBJ1-5	TRBD1	CASAGQGAGNQPQHF	TGTGCCAGCGCAGGTCAGGGGGCTGGCAATCAGCCCCAGCATTTT
TRBV10-3	-	TRBJ1-2	TRBD1	CAISESGTGRYGYTF	TGTGCCATCAGTGAGTCCGGGACAGGCCGTTATGGCTACACCTTC
TRBV7-3	many	TRBJ2-3	TRBD2	CASSLTGILASSTDTQYF	TGTGCCAGCAGCTTAACGGGGATACTAGCGTCTAGCACAGATACGCAGTATTTT